Below, 13 T cell receptor beta chains from the same sample are listed, as sequenced in a study of T cell responses to AZD1222 COVID-19 vaccine. Repertoires were generated with immunoSEQ multiplex PCR, while TCRdb's copy carries only in-frame clones and drops some. Of 200,000 or so clones listed, roughly 92% are singletons. The specimen was peripheral blood, collected on day 0 of AZD1222 vaccination. Source of these receptors: an adult in good health.

This clone came up a few times. This chain links TRBV5-4 with TRBJ2-1; 7 bases map to TRBD1. Per the germline V gene, CDR1 is SGHNT and CDR2 is YYREEE (reference sequence). The CDR3 is 15 residues long. V dropped 0 bases and J dropped 2; count of bases not matched to a gene: 2. This CDR3 reads CASSLAGTAYNEQFF. Written as DNA, the CDR3 is TGTGCCAGCAGCTTGGCCGGGACAGCCTACAATGAGCAGTTCTTC. The full variable domain, in which reference TRBV5-4 and TRBJ2-1 provide the parts outside the CDR3, is ETGVTQSPTHLIKTRGQQVTLRCSSQSGHNTVSWYQQALGQGPQFIFQYYREEENGRGNFPPRFSGLQFPNYSSELNVNALELDDSALYLCASSLAGTAYNEQFFGPGTRLTVL.

In its sample, this clone was seen a few times. This chain uses TRBV7-2 with TRBJ1-2, with 7 bases identical to TRBD1. CDR3 length equals 15 residues. Germline trimming cut 4 bases from V and 4 bases from J; bases unmatched to any gene: 9. CDR1 and CDR2 from the germline V gene are SGHTA and FQGNSA. Written as DNA, the CDR3 is TGTGCCAGCAGCTCTCCCGGGGCAGGGGGCTATGGCTACACCTTC. Protein: CASSSPGAGGYGYTF.

This clone was observed once. The chain joins TRBV27 to TRBJ2-1; TRBD2 matches at 14 bases. V was clipped by 10 bases and J by 5 bases; unmatched bases: 4. The CDR3 contains 14 residues. Germline assignment: CDR1 MNHEY and CDR2 SMNVEV (reference sequence). The CDR3 nucleotides read TGTGCCACCCGACTAGCGGGAGGGAACAATGAGCAGTTCTTC. It translates to CATRLAGGNNEQFF.

The chain joins TRBV28 to TRBJ1-4; maybe TRBD1 (5 bases). Trimming took off 7 bases at V and 4 bases at J, with 19 bases between the two ends. The CDR3 contains 16 residues. Germline V gene sequence: CDR1 MDHEN, CDR2 SYDVKM. The CDR3 loop is CASTPARDGGNEKLFF. The CDR3 DNA sequence: TGTGCCAGCACTCCAGCGAGGGACGGGGGTAATGAAAAACTGTTTTTT.

V gene TRBV29-1 combines with J gene TRBJ1-2, with TRBD1 as a possible D gene (5 bases). The CDR3 is made up of 15 amino acids. The V and J ends lost 8 bases and 2 bases respectively, with 21 bases between them. The germline V gene encodes CDR1 SQVTM and CDR2 ANQGSEA. CDR3 loop: CSTQRWQGMNYGYTF. DNA of the CDR3: TGCAGCACACAAAGGTGGCAGGGTATGAACTATGGCTACACCTTC.

V and J are TRBV19 and TRBJ1-3; D is possibly TRBD1 (5 bases). Germline V gives CDR1 LNHDA, CDR2 SQIVND (reference sequence). The CDR3 runs 14 residues. The V and J ends lost 8 bases and 7 bases respectively, with 18 bases between them. The CDR3 spells CASSGQDLGNTIYF. As DNA, the CDR3 is TGTGCCAGTTCAGGACAAGACCTCGGGAACACCATATATTTT. The full variable domain, its missing parts supplied by reference TRBV19 and TRBJ1-3, is DGGITQSPKYLFRKEGQNVTLSCEQNLNHDAMYWYRQDPGQGLRLIYYSQIVNDFQKGDIAEGYSVSREKKESFPLTVTSAQKNPTAFYLCASSGQDLGNTIYFGEGSWLTVV.

Regarding this clone: Since the CDR3 does not end with the conserved phenylalanine or tryptophan, this likely comes from a read error. The limits of the CDR3 on the DNA are not certain, so only TCRdb's listed CDR3 is given. The V call is TRBV3-1 (or the pseudogene TRBV3-2), the J call TRBJ1-2; TRBD1, the table's D call, lacks a check against the DNA. Looked up from germline, CDR1 is LGHDT and CDR2 is YNNKEL (reference sequence). Both ends counted, the CDR3 spans 11 residues. CDR3 in amino acids: CASSQGASLSL.

This chain uses TRBV28 with TRBJ1-3; 8 positions match TRBD1. Germline V lookup: CDR1 MDHEN, CDR2 SYDVKM. Trimming at V came to 10 bases and at J to 2 bases, leaving 7 bases not matched to a gene. CDR3 length: 14 residues. The CDR3 region is CANSRTGPGNTIYF. The CDR3 DNA sequence: TGTGCCAACTCAAGGACAGGGCCTGGAAACACCATATATTTT.

The V and J genes are TRBV29-1 and TRBJ1-4; no clear D gene. V was shortened by 4 bases and J by 8 bases, with 14 bases between the two germline ends. This CDR3 comprises 13 residues. In germline, CDR1 is SQVTM, CDR2 ANQGSEA. The DNA of the CDR3 is TGCAGCGTTGGCCCGACTTCTGGCGAAAAACTGTTTTTT. Protein: CSVGPTSGEKLFF.

This sequence joins TRBV6-6 and TRBJ2-7; D may correspond to TRBD1 or TRBD2 (5 bases each). V dropped 11 bases and J dropped 2 bases, with 22 bases sitting between them. CDR1 is MNHNY, CDR2 SVGAGI, per germline (reference sequence). There are 15 residues in the CDR3. Written as DNA, the CDR3 is TGTGCCTCCTGGCGCCGGGACGGCCATCCCTACGAGCAGTACGTC. Translating gives CASWRRDGHPYEQYV.

The V and J genes are TRBV6-4 and TRBJ1-1; possible D gene TRBD1, 5 bases. V dropped 6 bases and J dropped 5 bases, with 7 bases sitting between them. The CDR3 loop spans 11 amino acids. Germline V gene lookup returns CDR1 MRHNA and CDR2 SNTAGT. The CDR3, as DNA: TGTGCCAGCAGGCGGGGGACTGAAGCTTTCTTT. It encodes CASRRGTEAFF.

The V gene is TRBV19, the J gene TRBJ1-2, with D possibly being TRBD1 (5 bases). The CDR3 spans 15 residues. Per the germline V gene, CDR1 is LNHDA and CDR2 is SQIVND (reference sequence). Trimming pared 6 bases from V and 2 bases from J, leaving 16 bases between. CDR3 in DNA: TGTGCCAGTAGCCCCTGGGGGGAGCAGAACTATGGCTACACCTTC. Encoded protein: CASSPWGEQNYGYTF.

This chain links TRBV5-1 with TRBJ2-1; 7 positions match TRBD2. The CDR3 is made up of 16 amino acids. V was clipped by 0 bases and J by 2 bases; unmatched bases: 5. Germline V gene lookup returns CDR1 SGHRS and CDR2 YFSETQ. The CDR3 nucleotides are TGCGCCAGCAGCTTGGATAGCGGGCTTACCTACAATGAGCAGTTCTTC. Its translation is CASSLDSGLTYNEQFF. The full variable domain, with the rest looked up from reference TRBV5-1 and TRBJ2-1, is KAGVTQTPRYLIKTRGQQVTLSCSPISGHRSVSWYQQTPGQGLQFLFEYFSETQRNKGNFPGRFSGRQFSNSRSEMNVSTLELGDSALYLCASSLDSGLTYNEQFFGPGTRLTVL.